This record concerns one T cell receptor beta chain sequence. Its antigen is still unknown. This specimen comes from a study of regulatory T cells in long-lasting Graves disease. Across the study: With positive TSH receptor antibodies and over 5 years of antithyroid drugs, Graves' disease was considered persistent. Overall study findings and caveats: Those with persistent disease had in common more public clonotypes (around 2,700) than new patients (more than 900). TCR diversity was lower in persistent than newly diagnosed Graves' disease.

Construction of TCR beta libraries relied on iRepertoire HTBI primers and on Arm-PCR targeting CDR3 regions. Under the authors' procedure: Across the samples, identification revealed approximately 66 TRBV and about 15 TRBJ segments. Via MiXCR, TCRdb re-called the multiplex PCR reads, giving one row per CDR3 protein. TCRdb, not the original authors, processed these V and J calls. The table records some 330,000 distinct CDR3 sequences, roughly 20% of them present only once. Germline CDR1 SGDLS, CDR2 YYNGEE. Trimming cost V 7 bases and J 4 bases, with 20 bases left between them. CDR3 length: 15 residues. Stated time point: persistent/refractory GD, antithyroid drugs over 5 years with positive TRAb. The TCR library was prepared using RNA isolated from PBMCs.

The TCR originated in a woman aged 40 to 50 with Graves disease. This rearrangement joins TRBV9 to TRBJ1-1; the D is unclear. This specimen consisted of peripheral blood mononuclear cells (PBMCs), obtained when the disease was refractory, from a patient treated with antithyroid drugs. Written as DNA, the CDR3 is TGTGCCAGCGGCGGTCTCCCTGGGGAGGCCACTGAAGCTTTCTTT. It is translated as CASGGLPGEATEAFF.